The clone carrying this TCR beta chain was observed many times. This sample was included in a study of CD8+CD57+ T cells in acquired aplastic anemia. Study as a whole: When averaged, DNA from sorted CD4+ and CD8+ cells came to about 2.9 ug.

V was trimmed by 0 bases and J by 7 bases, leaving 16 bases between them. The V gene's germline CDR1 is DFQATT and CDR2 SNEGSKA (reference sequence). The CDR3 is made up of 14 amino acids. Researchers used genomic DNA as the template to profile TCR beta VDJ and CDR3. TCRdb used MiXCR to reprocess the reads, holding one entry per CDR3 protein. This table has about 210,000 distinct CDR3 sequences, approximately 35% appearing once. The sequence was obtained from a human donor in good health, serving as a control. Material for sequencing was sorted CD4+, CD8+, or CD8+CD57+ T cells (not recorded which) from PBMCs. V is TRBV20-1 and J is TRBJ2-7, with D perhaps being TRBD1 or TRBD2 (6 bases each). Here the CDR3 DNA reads TGCAGTGCTAGAGACAGGGGAGGACTTTGGGAGCAGTACTTC. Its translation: CSARDRGGLWEQYF.